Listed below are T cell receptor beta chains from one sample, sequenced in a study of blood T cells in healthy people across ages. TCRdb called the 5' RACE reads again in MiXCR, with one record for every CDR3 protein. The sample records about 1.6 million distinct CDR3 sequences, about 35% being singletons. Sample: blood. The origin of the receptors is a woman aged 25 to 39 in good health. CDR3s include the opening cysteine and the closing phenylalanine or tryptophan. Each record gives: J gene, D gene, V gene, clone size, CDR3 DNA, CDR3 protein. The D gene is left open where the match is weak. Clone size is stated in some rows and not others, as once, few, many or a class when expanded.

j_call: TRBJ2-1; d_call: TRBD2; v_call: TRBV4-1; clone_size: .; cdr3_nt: TGCGCCAGCAACCAAGAGTTCCTAGCGGGAGGAATTTGGAATGAGCAGTTCTTC; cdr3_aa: CASNQEFLAGGIWNEQFF
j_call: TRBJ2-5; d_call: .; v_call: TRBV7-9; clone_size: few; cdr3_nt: TGTGCCAGCAGCTTAGCTCGGGACCCTCAAGAGACCCAGTACTTC; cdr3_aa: CASSLARDPQETQYF
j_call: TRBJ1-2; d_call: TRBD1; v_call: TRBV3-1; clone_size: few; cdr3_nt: TGTGCCAGCAGCCTCGGGACAGGGTCCCTCTCTAACTATGGCTACACCTTC; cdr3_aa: CASSLGTGSLSNYGYTF
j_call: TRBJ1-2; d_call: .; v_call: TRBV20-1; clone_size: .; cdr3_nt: TGCAGTGCTAGAGATCAGGGCAGGGACTATGGCTACACCTTC; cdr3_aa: CSARDQGRDYGYTF
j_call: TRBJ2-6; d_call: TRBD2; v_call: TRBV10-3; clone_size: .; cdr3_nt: TGTGCCATCGGACTAGCGGGAGCAACTGGGGCCGACGTCCTGACTTTC; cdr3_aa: CAIGLAGATGADVLTF
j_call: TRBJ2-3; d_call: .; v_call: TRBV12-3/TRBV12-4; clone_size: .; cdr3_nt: TGTGCCAGCAGGCCTGGGAAAGGATCAGGGACAGATACGCAGTATTTT; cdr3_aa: CASRPGKGSGTDTQYF
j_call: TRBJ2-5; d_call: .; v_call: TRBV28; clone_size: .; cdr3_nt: TGTGCCAGCAGTTCTTCCTACCAGGGGGTGGGAGGGACCCAGTACTTC; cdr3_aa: CASSSSYQGVGGTQYF
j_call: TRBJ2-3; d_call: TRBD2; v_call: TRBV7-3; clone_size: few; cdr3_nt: TGTGCCAGCAGCTTCGGCGGGAGGGGTCGGACAGATACGCAGTATTTT; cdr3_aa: CASSFGGRGRTDTQYF
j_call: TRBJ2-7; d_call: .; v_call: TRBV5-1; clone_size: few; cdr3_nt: TGCGCCAGCAGCTTGGAAGGCTCCAACGAGCAGTACTTC; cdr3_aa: CASSLEGSNEQYF
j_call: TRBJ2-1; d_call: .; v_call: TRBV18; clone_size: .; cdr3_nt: TGTGCCAGCTCACCAGGACAGCACTACAATGAGCAGTTCTTC; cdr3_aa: CASSPGQHYNEQFF
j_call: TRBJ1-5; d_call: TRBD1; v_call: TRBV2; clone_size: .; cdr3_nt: TGTGCCAGCAGTTTCAGGGGGAACAATCAGCCCCAGCATTTT; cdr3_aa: CASSFRGNNQPQHF
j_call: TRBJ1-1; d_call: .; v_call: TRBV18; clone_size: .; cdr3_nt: TGTGCCAGCTCACCAATTGGGTCGGGCAGGTTGAACACTGAAGCTTTCTTT; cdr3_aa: CASSPIGSGRLNTEAFF
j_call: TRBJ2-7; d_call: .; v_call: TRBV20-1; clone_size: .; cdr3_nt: TGCAGTGCTCCCGACAGCTGCGAGCAGTACTTC; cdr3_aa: CSAPDSCEQYF
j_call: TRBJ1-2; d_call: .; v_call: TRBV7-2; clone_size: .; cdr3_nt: TGTGCCAGCAGCCACGACGGATCCTATGGCTACACCTTC; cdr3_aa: CASSHDGSYGYTF
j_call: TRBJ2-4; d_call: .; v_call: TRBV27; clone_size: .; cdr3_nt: TGTGCCAGCAGTTCCGGCAGGGAGGTCGATGAGCAGTACTTC; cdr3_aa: CASSSGREVDEQYF
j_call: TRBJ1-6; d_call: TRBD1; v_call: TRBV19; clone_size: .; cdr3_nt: TGTGCCAAATGCTTACAGGGGGATCCACCCCTCCACTTT; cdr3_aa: CAKCLQGDPPLHF
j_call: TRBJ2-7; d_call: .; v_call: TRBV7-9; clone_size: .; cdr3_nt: TGTGCCAGCAGCATCTTTCAGGGTAGCTACGAGCAGTACTTC; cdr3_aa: CASSIFQGSYEQYF
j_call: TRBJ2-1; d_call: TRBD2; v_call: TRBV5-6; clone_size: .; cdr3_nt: TGTGCCAGCAGCGTGGGGACTAGCATAAATGAGCAGTTCTTC; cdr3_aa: CASSVGTSINEQFF
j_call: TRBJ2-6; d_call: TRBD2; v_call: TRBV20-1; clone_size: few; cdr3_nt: TGCAGTGTGGGAATCCGGAGGGGCGGGAGTCGTGGGGCCAACGTCCTGACTTTC; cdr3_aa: CSVGIRRGGSRGANVLTF
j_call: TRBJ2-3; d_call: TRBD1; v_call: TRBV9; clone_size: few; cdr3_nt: TGTGCCAGCAGCCCAGGAGGGACAGGTGCACAAAATACGCAGTATTTT; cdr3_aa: CASSPGGTGAQNTQYF
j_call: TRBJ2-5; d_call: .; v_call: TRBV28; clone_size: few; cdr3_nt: TGTGCCAGCAGGGGAAGGGTACTAGAGACCCAGTACTTC; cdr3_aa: CASRGRVLETQYF
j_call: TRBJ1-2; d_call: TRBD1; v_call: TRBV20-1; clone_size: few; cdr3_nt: TGCAGTGCTAGAACCTGGGGACAGGAGCAAAACTATGGCTACACCTTC; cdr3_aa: CSARTWGQEQNYGYTF
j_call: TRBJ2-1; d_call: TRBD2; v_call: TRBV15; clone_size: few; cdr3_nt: TGTGCCACCAGCAGAGATCGCACTAGCGGGGGACTTTACAATGAGCAGTTCTTC; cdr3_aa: CATSRDRTSGGLYNEQFF
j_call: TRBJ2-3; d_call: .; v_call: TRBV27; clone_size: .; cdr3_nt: TGTGCCAGCAGAAAAGGTACAGATACGCAGTATTTT; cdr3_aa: CASRKGTDTQYF
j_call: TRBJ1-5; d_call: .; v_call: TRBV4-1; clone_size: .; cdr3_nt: TGCGCCAGCAGCCCCACATCACGGCAGTATAGCAATCAGCCCCAGCATTTT; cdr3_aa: CASSPTSRQYSNQPQHF
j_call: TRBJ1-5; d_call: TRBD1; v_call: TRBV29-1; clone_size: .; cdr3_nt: TGCAGCGTTGGACAGGGTGGGGGTAATCAGCCCCAGCATTTT; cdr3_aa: CSVGQGGGNQPQHF
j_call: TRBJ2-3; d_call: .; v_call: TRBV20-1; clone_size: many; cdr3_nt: TGCAGCGCAACCCTAGGGACAGATACGCAGTATTTT; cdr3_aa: CSATLGTDTQYF
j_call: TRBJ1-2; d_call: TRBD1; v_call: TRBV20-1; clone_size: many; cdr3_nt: TGCAGTGCTAGGTTCTCCGGGGACAGGGGGGTTAATGGCTACACCTTC; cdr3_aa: CSARFSGDRGVNGYTF
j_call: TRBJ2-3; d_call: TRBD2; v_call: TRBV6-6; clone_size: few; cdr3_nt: TGTGCCAGCAAAGGACTAGCCGATCGGACAGATACGCAGTATTTT; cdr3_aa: CASKGLADRTDTQYF
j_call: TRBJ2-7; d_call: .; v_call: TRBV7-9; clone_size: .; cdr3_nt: TGTGCCAGCAGCTTAGACTTAGTCGGCGAGCAGTACTTC; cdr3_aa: CASSLDLVGEQYF
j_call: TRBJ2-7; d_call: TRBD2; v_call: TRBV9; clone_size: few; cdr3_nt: TGTGCCAGCAGCCCCGGGTCCTTAGCGGGGGAACACTACGAGCAGTACTTC; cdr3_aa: CASSPGSLAGEHYEQYF
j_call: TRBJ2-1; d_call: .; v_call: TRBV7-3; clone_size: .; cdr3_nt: TGTGCCAGCAGCTTCCGGCCAGGGGCTAGCTCCTACAATGAGCAGTTCTTC; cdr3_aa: CASSFRPGASSYNEQFF
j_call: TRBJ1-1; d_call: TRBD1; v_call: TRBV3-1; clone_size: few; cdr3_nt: TGTGCCAGCAGCCAAGAGGGACAGGGAGAGTGGTCATTGAACACTGAAGCTTTCTTT; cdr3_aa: CASSQEGQGEWSLNTEAFF
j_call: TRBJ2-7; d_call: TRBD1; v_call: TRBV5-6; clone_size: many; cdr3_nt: TGTGCCAGCAGCTTGGGGGACAGCACCTACGAGCAGTACTTC; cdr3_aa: CASSLGDSTYEQYF
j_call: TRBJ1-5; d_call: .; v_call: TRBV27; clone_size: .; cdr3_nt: TGTGCCAGCAGTCCCCGGGCCCACCCTCCAAGCAATCAGCCCCAGCATTTT; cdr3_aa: CASSPRAHPPSNQPQHF
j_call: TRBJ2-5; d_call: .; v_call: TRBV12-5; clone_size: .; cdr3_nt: TGTGCTAGTGCCCTGCATGGGGGTCCTGAGACCCAGTACTTC; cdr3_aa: CASALHGGPETQYF
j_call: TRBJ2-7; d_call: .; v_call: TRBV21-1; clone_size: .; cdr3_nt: TGTGCCAGCTGGGAGGACAAGGGGACATACGAGCAGTACTTC; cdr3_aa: CASWEDKGTYEQYF
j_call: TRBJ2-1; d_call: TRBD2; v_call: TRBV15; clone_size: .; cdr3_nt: TGTGCCACCAGCAGGAGATTAGCGGGGGGGGACAATGAGCAGTTCTTC; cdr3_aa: CATSRRLAGGDNEQFF
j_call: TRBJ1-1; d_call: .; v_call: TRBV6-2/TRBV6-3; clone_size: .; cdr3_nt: TGTGCCAGCAGTCAGGCAGCCGCGAACACTGAAGCTTTCTTT; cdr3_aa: CASSQAAANTEAFF